A selection of T cell receptor beta chains follows, all from one sample in a study of blood T cell repertoires in COVID-19. Only in-frame clones appear in the TCRdb table, and some are missing; sequencing was by immunoSEQ multiplex PCR. The sample lists 70,000 to 75,000 clones, 81% occurring once. The sequenced material came from peripheral blood. The receptors derive from an older woman with acute or convalescent COVID-19. Each CDR3 is given with its conserved first and last residue. Fields, in order: J gene, V gene, D gene, clone size, CDR3 DNA, CDR3 protein. A D gene is named only where the DNA matches it firmly. Not every row has a clone size; where given, it reads once, few, many or a size class.

TRBJ1-4 | TRBV5-1 | NA | NA | TGCGCCAGCAGCCCCATGGGGCAAACTAATGAAAAACTGTTTTTT | CASSPMGQTNEKLFF
TRBJ1-2 | TRBV6-4 | TRBD1 | few | TGTGCCAGCAGTGCCGACAGGGGGCTAAACTATGGCTACACCTTC | CASSADRGLNYGYTF
TRBJ2-3 | TRBV28 | NA | NA | TGTGCCAGCAGTTTTGGACAGAGACGCACAGATACGCAGTATTTT | CASSFGQRRTDTQYF
TRBJ2-5 | TRBV5-5 | NA | NA | TGTGCCAGCAGCTTAGAGCCCCAAGAGACCCAGTACTTC | CASSLEPQETQYF
TRBJ2-5 | TRBV28 | NA | NA | TGTGCCAGCAGTTTCCCCCAGCAAGAGACCCAGTACTTC | CASSFPQQETQYF
TRBJ2-7 | TRBV11-2 | NA | NA | TGTGCCAGCAGCCCCTCCATTGAGCGGGTATACGAGCAGTACTTC | CASSPSIERVYEQYF
TRBJ2-1 | TRBV19 | TRBD2 | NA | TGTGCCAGTAGTATAGTAGGGACTAGCGGGAGGAATGAGCAGTTCTTC | CASSIVGTSGRNEQFF
TRBJ1-1 | TRBV19 | TRBD1 | NA | TGTGCCAGTACCCGGACAGGGGTTACTGAAGCTTTCTTT | CASTRTGVTEAFF
TRBJ2-6 | TRBV7-9 | NA | NA | TGTGCCAGCAGCAACCCCGGACAGCGGCCGTTCTCTGGGGCCAACGTCCTGACTTTC | CASSNPGQRPFSGANVLTF
TRBJ2-2 | TRBV10-2 | NA | NA | TGCGCCAGCAAGGACAGTGGCACCGGGGAGCTGTTTTTT | CASKDSGTGELFF
TRBJ1-5 | TRBV30 | NA | NA | TGTGCCTGGAATTTGGGGCAGGGAGGGCAGCCCCAGCATTTT | CAWNLGQGGQPQHF
TRBJ2-2 | TRBV6-5 | NA | NA | TGTGCCAGCAGTTTCGGACTGTCGAACACCGGGGAGCTGTTTTTT | CASSFGLSNTGELFF
TRBJ2-2 | TRBV18 | NA | NA | TGTGCCAGCTCACCTCCCAGGTCCGGGGAGCTGTTTTTT | CASSPPRSGELFF
TRBJ1-2 | TRBV23-1 | NA | NA | TGCGCCAGCAAATGGGAGGAGGGGTATGGCTACACCTTC | CASKWEEGYGYTF
TRBJ2-7 | TRBV14 | TRBD1 | NA | TGTGCCAGCGGGCCTCTTCGAGGGACAGGCTCCTACGAGCAGTACTTC | CASGPLRGTGSYEQYF
TRBJ2-3 | TRBV7-2 | TRBD2 | NA | TGTGCCAGCAGCTTAGGGCGGACTAGCGGGATGGATACGCAGTATTTT | CASSLGRTSGMDTQYF
TRBJ2-7 | TRBV15 | TRBD2 | NA | TGTGCCACCAGCAGATCATTCACTAGCGACTCCTACGAGCAGTACTTC | CATSRSFTSDSYEQYF
TRBJ1-2 | TRBV19 | NA | once | TGTGCCAGTAGTATCCAGGGCTATGGCTACACCTTC | CASSIQGYGYTF
TRBJ1-2 | TRBV14 | TRBD1 | NA | TGTGCCAGCAGCCAAGTCAGGGGGCTTTATGGCTACACCTTC | CASSQVRGLYGYTF
TRBJ1-6 | TRBV5-1 | TRBD1 | NA | TGCGCCAGCAGCTTGGTGTCGGACAGGGGTAATTCACCCCTCCACTTT | CASSLVSDRGNSPLHF
TRBJ2-7 | TRBV5-1 | TRBD2 | NA | TGCGCCAGCAGCCCTGGCCGGGGACTAGCGCTCTCCTGGGAGCAGTACTTC | CASSPGRGLALSWEQYF
TRBJ1-1 | TRBV5-1 | TRBD1 | few | TGCGCCAGCAGAGTGTGGGGACAGGGCGGTTCTGGGACTGAAGCTTTCTTT | CASRVWGQGGSGTEAFF
TRBJ2-5 | TRBV12-5 | TRBD2 | NA | TGTGCTAGTGCCAGCGGACTAGCGGGTGGGGCGGAGACCCAGTACTTC | CASASGLAGGAETQYF
TRBJ1-3 | TRBV29-1 | NA | NA | TGCAGCGTTAGGCTGGGCGAAAACACCATATATTTT | CSVRLGENTIYF
TRBJ1-5 | TRBV28 | TRBD1 | NA | TGTGCCAGCAGTTTACCACAGGGGAGTCAGCCCCAGCATTTT | CASSLPQGSQPQHF
TRBJ1-1 | TRBV5-1 | NA | NA | TGCGCCAGCAGCTTGTGGGGGGAAAACACTGAAGCTTTCTTT | CASSLWGENTEAFF
TRBJ2-1 | TRBV11-2 | NA | NA | TGTGCCAGCAGCACAAACAGGATCGAGCAGTTCTTC | CASSTNRIEQFF
TRBJ2-1 | TRBV12-5 | NA | NA | TGTGCTAGTGGTTTGAGCGGACTCGAGCAGTTCTTC | CASGLSGLEQFF